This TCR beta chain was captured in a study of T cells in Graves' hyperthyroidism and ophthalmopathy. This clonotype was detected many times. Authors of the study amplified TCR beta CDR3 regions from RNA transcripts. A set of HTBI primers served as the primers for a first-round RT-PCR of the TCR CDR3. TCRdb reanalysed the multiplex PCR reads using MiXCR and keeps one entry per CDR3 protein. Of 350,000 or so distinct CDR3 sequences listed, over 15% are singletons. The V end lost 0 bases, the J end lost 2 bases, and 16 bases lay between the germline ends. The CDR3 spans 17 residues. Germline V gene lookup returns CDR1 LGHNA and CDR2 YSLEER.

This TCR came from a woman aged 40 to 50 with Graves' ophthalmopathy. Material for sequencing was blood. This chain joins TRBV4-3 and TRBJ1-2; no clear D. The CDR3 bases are TGCGCCAGCAGCCAAGAGGCAAGCTCAAGTCCGAACTATGGCTACACCTTC. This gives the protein CASSQEASSSPNYGYTF.